These 10 T cell receptor beta chains came from one sample sequenced in a study of T cell responses to AZD1222 COVID-19 vaccine. TCRdb's copy holds only in-frame clones and misses some; the assay was immunoSEQ multiplex PCR. The data contain some 130,000 clones, over 80% of them singletons. Sequenced here: peripheral blood, sampled 28 days after the second AZD1222 dose. The receptors were gathered from an adult who received the AZD1222 COVID-19 vaccine.

This sequence joins TRBV25-1 and TRBJ2-2; possibly TRBD2 for D (6 bases). Germline CDR1 is MGHDK and CDR2 is SYGVNS. Trimming removed 3 bases from V and 0 bases from J, with 8 bases in between. The CDR3 is made up of 15 amino acids. CDR3: CASSEGTSNTGELFF. In DNA form, the CDR3 reads TGTGCCAGCAGTGAGGGGACTTCGAACACCGGGGAGCTGTTTTTT.

This chain connects TRBV3-1 (or the pseudogene TRBV3-2) to TRBJ2-7, with TRBD2 identical over 7 bases. The ends lost 0 bases at V and 0 bases at J; junction bases unmatched: 8. Germline lookup yields CDR1 LGHDT and CDR2 YNNKEL (reference sequence). This CDR3 has 17 residues. DNA of the CDR3: TGTGCCAGCAGCCAAGATCTAGTGGGAGGGCCCTCCTACGAGCAGTACTTC. This gives the protein CASSQDLVGGPSYEQYF.

The V gene is TRBV30, the J gene TRBJ2-7; D not resolved. The CDR3 runs to 12 residues. Trimming pared 2 bases from V and 3 bases from J, leaving 8 bases between. Germline loops: CDR1 GTSNPN, CDR2 SVGIG (reference sequence). The CDR3 region has the DNA TGTGCCTGGAGTCTGCTGAACTACGAGCAGTACTTC. The encoded protein is CAWSLLNYEQYF. Full variable domain (remainder filled in from reference TRBV30 and TRBJ2-7): SQTIHQWPATLVQPVGSPLSLECTVEGTSNPNLYWYRQAAGRGLQLLFYSVGIGQISSEVPQNLSASRPQDRQFILSSKKLLLSDSGFYLCAWSLLNYEQYFGPGTRLTVT.

The genes are TRBV5-1 and TRBJ2-7, with TRBD1 identical over 9 bases. Looked up from germline, CDR1 is SGHRS and CDR2 is YFSETQ. V was pared by 4 bases and J by 4 bases, with 6 bases of the junction left unmatched. The CDR3 length is 14 residues. The CDR3 region is CASSQGQGGYEQYF. CDR3 DNA sequence: TGCGCCAGCAGCCAGGGACAGGGTGGGTACGAGCAGTACTTC. Combining the CDR3 with reference TRBV5-1 and TRBJ2-7 gives the whole variable domain KAGVTQTPRYLIKTRGQQVTLSCSPISGHRSVSWYQQTPGQGLQFLFEYFSETQRNKGNFPGRFSGRQFSNSRSEMNVSTLELGDSALYLCASSQGQGGYEQYFGPGTRLTVT.

V and J are TRBV18 and TRBJ1-5, with a tentative D call TRBD1 (5 bases). V dropped 4 bases and J dropped 5 bases, with 9 bases sitting between them. Germline assignment: CDR1 KGHSH and CDR2 LQKENI. The CDR3 contains 13 residues. Written as DNA, the CDR3 is TGTGCCAGCTCACGGGGGGAAGATCAGCCCCAGCATTTT. It codes for CASSRGEDQPQHF. The whole variable domain, remainder taken from reference TRBV18 and TRBJ1-5, is NAGVMQNPRHLVRRRGQEARLRCSPMKGHSHVYWYRQLPEEGLKFMVYLQKENIIDESGMPKERFSAEFPKEGPSILRIQQVVRGDSAAYFCASSRGEDQPQHFGDGTRLSIL.

This chain links TRBV20-1 with TRBJ1-1; D gene unclear. This CDR3 is 14 amino acids long. Germline CDR1 reads DFQATT; CDR2 reads SNEGSKA (reference sequence). Trimming removed 3 bases from V and 5 bases from J, with 16 bases in between. Here the CDR3 DNA reads TGCAGTGCTAGTTCAAGTAGATCGCAGACTGAAGCTTTCTTT. Translation: CSASSSRSQTEAFF.

The chain couples TRBV11-2 to TRBJ2-7; D might be TRBD2 (6 bases). The V and J ends lost 5 bases and 3 bases respectively, with 14 bases between them. Germline loops: CDR1 SGHAT, CDR2 FQNNGV. The CDR3 has 14 amino acids. The CDR3 DNA reads as TGTGCCAGCAGCCTGCTTGGACTACTCTACGAGCAGTACTTC. Protein sequence: CASSLLGLLYEQYF. The full variable domain, with the rest looked up from reference TRBV11-2 and TRBJ2-7, is EAGVAQSPRYKIIEKRQSVAFWCNPISGHATLYWYQQILGQGPKLLIQFQNNGVVDDSQLPKDRFSAERLKGVDSTLKIQPAKLEDSAVYLCASSLLGLLYEQYFGPGTRLTVT.

The chain is built from TRBV19 and TRBJ2-1, with TRBD2 matching 13 bases. Germline V gives CDR1 LNHDA, CDR2 SQIVND (reference sequence). J was trimmed by 7 bases and V by 0 bases; bases with no gene match: 3. The CDR3 consists of 16 residues. CDR3 region: CASSIDELAGGNEQFF. The DNA for the CDR3 is TGTGCCAGTAGTATAGATGAACTAGCGGGAGGGAATGAGCAGTTCTTC.

The rearrangement links TRBV7-2 to TRBJ1-3, with D unclear. V lost 3 bases and J lost 8, with 5 bases in between. The CDR3 totals 11 residues. Germline V CDR1 and CDR2: SGHTA, FQGNSA. This CDR3 reads CASSFFDTIYF. The CDR3, as DNA: TGTGCCAGCAGCTTCTTTGACACCATATATTTT.

This chain joins TRBV3-1 (or the pseudogene TRBV3-2) and TRBJ1-1, with a weak D call TRBD1 (6 bases). V dropped 7 bases and J dropped 5 bases, with 14 bases sitting between them. The CDR3 is 13 residues long. CDR1 and CDR2 from the germline V gene are LGHDT and YNNKEL (reference sequence). The CDR3 spells CASISGAGTEAFF. CDR3 nucleotides: TGTGCCAGCATATCGGGGGCTGGGACTGAAGCTTTCTTT.